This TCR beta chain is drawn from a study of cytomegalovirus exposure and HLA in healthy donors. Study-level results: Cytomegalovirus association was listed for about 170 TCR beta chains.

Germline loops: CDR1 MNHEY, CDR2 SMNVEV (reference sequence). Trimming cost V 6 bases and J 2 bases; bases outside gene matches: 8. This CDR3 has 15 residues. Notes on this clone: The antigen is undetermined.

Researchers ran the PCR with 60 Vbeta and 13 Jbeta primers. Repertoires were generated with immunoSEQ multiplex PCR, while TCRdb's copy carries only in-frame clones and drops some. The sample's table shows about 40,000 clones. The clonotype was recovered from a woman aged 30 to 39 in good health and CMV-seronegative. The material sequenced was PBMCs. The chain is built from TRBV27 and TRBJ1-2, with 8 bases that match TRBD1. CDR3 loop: CASSGTGKANYGYTF. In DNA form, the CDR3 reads TGTGCCAGCAGCGGGACAGGAAAGGCCAACTATGGCTACACCTTC.